This T cell receptor (beta chain) was sequenced in a study of chemoradiotherapy in HPV16-positive cancers. Sequenced by immunoSEQ multiplex PCR; TCRdb stores in-frame clones only, minus some. The sample contains nearly 35,000 clones, 92% of which appear only once. The germline gives CDR1 SGHNT, CDR2 YENEEA. This CDR3 spans 15 amino acids. V was clipped by 0 bases and J by 4 bases, with 13 bases between them. The chain has TRBV11-3 and TRBJ2-7; possibly TRBD1 for D (5 bases). The sequence came from a human donor with HPV-associated anogenital cancer. Specimen: blood, collected from a patient who underwent chemoradiotherapy. The chain's CDR3 is CASSLEGAQRYEQYF. CDR3 sequence (DNA): TGTGCCAGCAGCTTAGAAGGGGCACAGCGATACGAGCAGTACTTC.